Shown below are 20 T cell receptor beta chains from a single sample sequenced in a study of T cell responses to AZD1222 COVID-19 vaccine. Using immunoSEQ multiplex PCR, the repertoire was profiled, and TCRdb retains in-frame clones only, with some absent. The sample lists some 190,000 clones, around nine tenths occurring once. The sequencing used peripheral blood, collected 28 days after the second AZD1222 dose. These receptors originate from an adult who received the AZD1222 COVID-19 vaccine.

This chain links TRBV30 with TRBJ2-7; D may match TRBD1 or TRBD2 (5 bases each). CDR1 is GTSNPN and CDR2 is SVGIG in the germline V gene (reference sequence). The V end lost 3 bases, the J end lost 2 bases, and 14 bases lay between the germline ends. There are 14 residues in the CDR3. CDR3 nucleotide sequence: TGTGCCTGGAGGCCCACAGGAGGCGCCTACGAGCAGTACTTC. Residues: CAWRPTGGAYEQYF.

The V gene is TRBV18, the J gene TRBJ1-1; 8 positions agree with TRBD1. This CDR3 is built from 14 residues. Germline V gives CDR1 KGHSH, CDR2 LQKENI. Unmatched junction bases numbered 1, after V lost 2 bases and J lost 2 bases. CDR3 DNA sequence: TGTGCCAGCTCACCAACAGGGGGAAACACTGAAGCTTTCTTT. Its translation: CASSPTGGNTEAFF.

On this clone: An end of the junction does not agree with germline; a read error may underlie this. The J gene is TRBJ2-1, the V gene TRBV27; 13 positions match TRBD2. CDR1 is MNHEY and CDR2 is SMNVEV in the germline V gene (reference sequence). CDR3 length: 18 amino acids. The CDR3 DNA is TGTGCCAGCAGCTTATCCGGACTAGCGGGAGACACCTACAATGAGCAGTTCTTC. This codes for CASSLSGLAGDTYNEQFF.

The chain has TRBV5-1 and TRBJ2-5; the D is unclear. Germline loops: CDR1 SGHRS, CDR2 YFSETQ. The CDR3 spans 13 residues. V shed 2 bases and J shed 4 bases, with 9 bases lying between them. CDR3 DNA sequence: TGCGCCAGCAGCTTTACGTATGGAGAGACCCAGTACTTC. Amino acid sequence: CASSFTYGETQYF. Drawing the rest from reference TRBV5-1 and TRBJ2-5, the complete variable domain is KAGVTQTPRYLIKTRGQQVTLSCSPISGHRSVSWYQQTPGQGLQFLFEYFSETQRNKGNFPGRFSGRQFSNSRSEMNVSTLELGDSALYLCASSFTYGETQYFGPGTRLLVL.

The rearrangement uses TRBV11-2 and TRBJ2-5, with D unclear. The CDR3 is 14 residues long. V shed 0 bases and J shed 3 bases, with 8 bases lying between them. The germline V gene encodes CDR1 SGHAT and CDR2 FQNNGV. CDR3 bases: TGTGCCAGCAGCTTAGATCACGGAAAAGAGACCCAGTACTTC. This sequence encodes CASSLDHGKETQYF.

The chain employs TRBV27 and TRBJ1-5; D not certain. The CDR3 extends over 14 amino acids. The germline V gene has CDR1 MNHEY and CDR2 SMNVEV (reference sequence). V lost 5 bases and J lost 2, with 10 bases in between. The CDR3 loop is CASSGLLGNQPQHF. The CDR3 bases are TGTGCCAGCAGTGGACTCTTGGGCAATCAGCCCCAGCATTTT.

This clone was seen a handful of times. This chain connects TRBV6-9 to TRBJ2-7; TRBD1 agrees at 10 bases. Germline values: CDR1 MNHGY, CDR2 SVAAGI. This CDR3 is built from 14 residues. After removal of 8 bases from V and 2 bases from J, the junction contained 6 bases not matched to a gene. CDR3 sequence: CASGTGQGAYEQYF. CDR3 nucleotides: TGTGCCAGCGGCACTGGACAGGGGGCCTACGAGCAGTACTTC.

This clone has a single count. V is TRBV6-5 and J is TRBJ2-7, with D hard to call. This CDR3 contains 15 residues. The V gene lost 0 bases and the J gene lost 3 bases, with 12 bases spanning the gap. Germline-derived CDR1 and CDR2 are MNHEY and SVGAGI. CDR3 region: CASSYSLPADYEQYF. CDR3 DNA: TGTGCCAGCAGTTACTCTTTGCCCGCCGACTACGAGCAGTACTTC.

The chain is built from TRBV5-4 and TRBJ1-6, with 10 positions matching TRBD1. After removal of 3 bases from V and 5 bases from J, the junction contained 8 bases not matched to a gene. The CDR3 totals 17 residues. Germline lookup yields CDR1 SGHNT and CDR2 YYREEE (reference sequence). The CDR3 spells CASSSNPGQGNNSPLHF. The CDR3 DNA is TGTGCCAGCAGCTCAAATCCGGGACAGGGGAATAATTCACCCCTCCACTTT.

The chain combines TRBV3-1 (or the pseudogene TRBV3-2) with TRBJ2-1, with a weak D call TRBD1 (5 bases). V was trimmed by 0 bases and J by 14 bases, leaving 14 bases between them. In germline, CDR1 is LGHDT, CDR2 YNNKEL (reference sequence). The CDR3 is 13 residues long. The chain's CDR3 is CASSQDRQGKEFF. The DNA of the CDR3 is TGTGCCAGCAGCCAAGATCGGCAGGGAAAGGAGTTCTTC.

This chain connects TRBV5-4 to TRBJ2-7, with D perhaps TRBD1 (5 bases). The CDR3 runs 13 residues. CDR1 is SGHNT, CDR2 YYREEE, per germline (reference sequence). Trimming pared 5 bases from V and 2 bases from J, leaving 11 bases between. CDR3 protein: CASSQTGAYEQYF. CDR3 DNA: TGTGCCAGCAGTCAAACAGGAGCCTACGAGCAGTACTTC.

This clone has a single count. This rearrangement joins TRBV7-9 to TRBJ2-7; 11 positions agree with TRBD1. This CDR3 contains 14 residues. V lost 5 bases and J lost 1; bases outside the gene matches: 1. CDR1 and CDR2 (germline): SEHNR, FQNEAQ (reference sequence). The CDR3 region is CASSGQGASYEQYF. CDR3 in DNA: TGTGCCAGCAGCGGACAGGGGGCTTCCTACGAGCAGTACTTC.

The V call is TRBV27, the J call TRBJ2-6; possible D gene TRBD1, 5 bases. CDR1 and CDR2 (germline): MNHEY, SMNVEV (reference sequence). This CDR3 is 14 amino acids long. The ends were cut back, 6 bases at V and 0 bases at J, with 6 bases in the middle. The CDR3 reads CASRDSSGANVLTF. Here the CDR3 DNA reads TGTGCCAGCAGAGACAGCTCTGGGGCCAACGTCCTGACTTTC.

The rearrangement links TRBV9 to TRBJ2-5; 7 positions agree with TRBD2. The V gene's germline CDR1 is SGDLS and CDR2 YYNGEE. Trimming took 0 bases from V and 1 from J; bases not matched to a gene: 3. The CDR3 covers 15 residues. The CDR3 DNA follows: TGTGCCAGCAGCGTAGTAGGACTAGTCCAAGAGACCCAGTACTTC. It is translated as CASSVVGLVQETQYF.

V and J are TRBV9 and TRBJ1-2, with TRBD1 as a possible D gene (6 bases). Trimming removed 0 bases from V and 1 base from J, with 10 bases in between. CDR1 and CDR2 (germline): SGDLS, YYNGEE. There are 15 residues in the CDR3. The CDR3 bases are TGTGCCAGCAGCGTAGACGGACAGTTTAACTATGGCTACACCTTC. It is translated as CASSVDGQFNYGYTF.

The chain carries TRBV5-1 and TRBJ2-3; TRBD2 agrees at 8 bases. The V gene end was trimmed by 5 bases and the J gene end by 0 bases; junction bases not matched to a gene: 8. Looked up from germline, CDR1 is SGHRS and CDR2 is YFSETQ. The CDR3 totals 16 residues. The CDR3 DNA reads TGCGCCAGCAGAACGGGGGGGACGTATAGCACAGATACGCAGTATTTT. Amino acids: CASRTGGTYSTDTQYF.

The chain carries TRBV18 and TRBJ1-5; 7 nucleotides agree with TRBD1. The germline gives CDR1 KGHSH, CDR2 LQKENI. This CDR3 has 14 residues. The trim removed 6 bases at V and 4 bases at J, leaving 6 bases unmatched. CDR3: CASSATQGNQPQHF. Here the CDR3 DNA reads TGTGCCAGCTCGGCTACACAGGGGAATCAGCCCCAGCATTTT.

This chain joins TRBV19 and TRBJ1-1; D possibly corresponds to TRBD1 (6 bases). There are 14 residues in the CDR3. Trimming took 2 bases from V and 1 from J, leaving 8 bases between them. Germline CDR1 is LNHDA and CDR2 is SQIVND (reference sequence). As DNA, the CDR3 is TGTGCCAGTAGTATAAGGGGGAAGAACACTGAAGCTTTCTTT. This codes for CASSIRGKNTEAFF.

The V and J genes are TRBV14 and TRBJ1-1; D gene uncertain. Trimming left V 4 bases short and J 1 base short, with 13 bases between. The length of the CDR3 is 15 residues. Germline V gives CDR1 SGHDN, CDR2 FVKESK. The CDR3 DNA is TGTGCCAGCAGCCTCCGGGAAACCCCGAACACTGAAGCTTTCTTT. Translating gives CASSLRETPNTEAFF.

The chain uses TRBV4-3 and TRBJ1-4, with TRBD1 identical over 8 bases. CDR3 length: 15 residues. Germline loops: CDR1 LGHNA, CDR2 YSLEER. After removal of 0 bases from V and 6 bases from J, the junction contained 3 bases not matched to a gene. CDR3 amino acids: CASSQDRGLYEKLFF. CDR3 coding DNA: TGCGCCAGCAGCCAAGACAGGGGGCTGTATGAAAAACTGTTTTTT.